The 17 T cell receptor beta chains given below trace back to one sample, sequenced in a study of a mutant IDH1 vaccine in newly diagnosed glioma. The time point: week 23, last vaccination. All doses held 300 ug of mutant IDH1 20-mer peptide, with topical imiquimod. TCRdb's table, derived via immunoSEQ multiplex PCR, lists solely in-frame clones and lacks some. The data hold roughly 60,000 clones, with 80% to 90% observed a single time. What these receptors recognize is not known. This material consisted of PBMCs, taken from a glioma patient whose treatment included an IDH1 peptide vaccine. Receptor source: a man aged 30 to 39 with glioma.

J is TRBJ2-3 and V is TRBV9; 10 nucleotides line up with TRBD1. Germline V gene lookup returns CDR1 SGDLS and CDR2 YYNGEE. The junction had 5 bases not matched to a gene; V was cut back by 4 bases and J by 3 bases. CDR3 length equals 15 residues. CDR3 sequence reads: CASSRDRGGTDTQYF. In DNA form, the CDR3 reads TGTGCCAGCAGCCGGGACAGGGGAGGTACAGATACGCAGTATTTT.

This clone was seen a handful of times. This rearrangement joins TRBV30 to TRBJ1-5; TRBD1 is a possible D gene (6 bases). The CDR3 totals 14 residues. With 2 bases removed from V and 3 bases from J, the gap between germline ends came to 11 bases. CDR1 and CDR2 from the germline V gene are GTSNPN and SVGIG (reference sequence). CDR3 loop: CAWSRWTDNQPQHF. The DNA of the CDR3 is TGTGCCTGGAGTCGTTGGACAGACAATCAGCCCCAGCATTTT.

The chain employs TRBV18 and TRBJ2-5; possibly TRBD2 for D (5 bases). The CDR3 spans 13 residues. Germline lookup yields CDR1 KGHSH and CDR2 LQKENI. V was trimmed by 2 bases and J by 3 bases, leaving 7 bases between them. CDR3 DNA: TGTGCCAGCTCACCAGGGAGTAAAGAGACCCAGTACTTC. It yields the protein CASSPGSKETQYF.

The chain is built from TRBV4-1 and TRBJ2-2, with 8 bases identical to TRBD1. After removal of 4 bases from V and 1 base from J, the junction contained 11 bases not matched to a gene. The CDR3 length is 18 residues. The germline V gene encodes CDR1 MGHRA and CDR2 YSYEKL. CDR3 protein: CASSLAGTGSLNTGELFF. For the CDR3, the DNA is TGCGCCAGCAGCCTTGCCGGGACAGGTAGCCTGAACACCGGGGAGCTGTTTTTT.

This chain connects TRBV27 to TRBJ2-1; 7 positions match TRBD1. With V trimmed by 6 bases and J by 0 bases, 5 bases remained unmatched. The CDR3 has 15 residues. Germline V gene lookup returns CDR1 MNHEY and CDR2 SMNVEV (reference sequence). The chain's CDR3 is CASSTGVSSYNEQFF. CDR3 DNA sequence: TGTGCCAGCAGCACAGGGGTTAGCTCCTACAATGAGCAGTTCTTC.

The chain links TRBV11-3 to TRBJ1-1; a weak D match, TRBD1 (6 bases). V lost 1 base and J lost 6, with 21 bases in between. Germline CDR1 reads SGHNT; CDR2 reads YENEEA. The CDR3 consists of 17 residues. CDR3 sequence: CASSLAPEPGHLPEAFF. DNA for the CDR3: TGTGCCAGCAGCTTAGCTCCGGAACCGGGACACCTACCTGAAGCTTTCTTT. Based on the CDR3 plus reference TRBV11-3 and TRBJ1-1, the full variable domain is EAGVVQSPRYKIIEKKQPVAFWCNPISGHNTLYWYLQNLGQGPELLIRYENEEAVDDSQLPKDRFSAERLKGVDSTLKIQPAELGDSAVYLCASSLAPEPGHLPEAFFGQGTRLTVV.

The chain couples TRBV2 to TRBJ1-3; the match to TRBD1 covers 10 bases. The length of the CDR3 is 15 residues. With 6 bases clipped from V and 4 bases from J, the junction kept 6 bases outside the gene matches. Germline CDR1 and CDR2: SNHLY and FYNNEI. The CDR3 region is CASRGDRGQGNTIYF. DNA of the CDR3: TGTGCCAGCAGGGGAGACAGGGGGCAAGGAAACACCATATATTTT.

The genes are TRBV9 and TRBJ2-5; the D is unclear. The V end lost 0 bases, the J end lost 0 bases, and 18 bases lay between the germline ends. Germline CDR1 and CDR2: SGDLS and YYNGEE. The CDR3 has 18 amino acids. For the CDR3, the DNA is TGTGCCAGCAGCGTAGACTGGAGACCATTACCCGACCAAGAGACCCAGTACTTC. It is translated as CASSVDWRPLPDQETQYF.

The DNA for the CDR3 is TGTGCCAGCAGTCGAGGGAAAGTTACCAATGAAAAACTGTTTTTT. This encodes CASSRGKVTNEKLFF. The J gene is TRBJ1-4, the V gene TRBV28; D is unclear. Germline-derived CDR1 and CDR2 are MDHEN and SYDVKM. The CDR3 is 15 amino acids. Trimming left V 5 bases short and J 5 bases short, with 15 bases between. The whole variable domain, filled in from reference TRBV28 and TRBJ1-4, reads DVKVTQSSRYLVKRTGEKVFLECVQDMDHENMFWYRQDPGLGLRLIYFSYDVKMKEKGDIPEGYSVSREKKERFSLILESASTNQTSMYLCASSRGKVTNEKLFFGSGTQLSVL.

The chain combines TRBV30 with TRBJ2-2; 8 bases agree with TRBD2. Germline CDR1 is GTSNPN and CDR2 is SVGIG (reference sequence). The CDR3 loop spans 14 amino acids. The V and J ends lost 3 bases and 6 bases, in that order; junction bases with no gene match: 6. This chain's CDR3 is CAWRAGAWAGELFF. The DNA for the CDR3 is TGTGCCTGGAGAGCGGGGGCATGGGCCGGGGAGCTGTTTTTT.

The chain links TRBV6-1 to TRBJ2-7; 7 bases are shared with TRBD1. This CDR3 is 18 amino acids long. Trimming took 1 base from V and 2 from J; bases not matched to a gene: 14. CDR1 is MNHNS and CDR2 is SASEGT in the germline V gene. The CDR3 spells CASSEVFHRGDTTYEQYF. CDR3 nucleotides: TGTGCCAGCAGTGAAGTCTTCCACAGGGGAGATACCACCTACGAGCAGTACTTC.

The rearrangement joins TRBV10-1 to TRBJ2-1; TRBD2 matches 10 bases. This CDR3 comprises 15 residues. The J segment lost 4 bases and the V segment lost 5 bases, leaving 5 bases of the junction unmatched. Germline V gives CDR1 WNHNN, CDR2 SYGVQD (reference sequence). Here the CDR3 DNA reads TGCGCCAGCAGTTATAGCGGGGGGTCTTACAATGAGCAGTTCTTC. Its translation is CASSYSGGSYNEQFF.

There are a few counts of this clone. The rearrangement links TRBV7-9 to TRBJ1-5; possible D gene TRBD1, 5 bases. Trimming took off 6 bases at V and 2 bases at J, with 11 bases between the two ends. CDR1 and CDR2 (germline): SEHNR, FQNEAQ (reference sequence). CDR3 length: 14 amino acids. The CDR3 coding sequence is TGTGCCAGCAGTCCTCAGGGTGGCAATCAGCCCCAGCATTTT. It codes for CASSPQGGNQPQHF.

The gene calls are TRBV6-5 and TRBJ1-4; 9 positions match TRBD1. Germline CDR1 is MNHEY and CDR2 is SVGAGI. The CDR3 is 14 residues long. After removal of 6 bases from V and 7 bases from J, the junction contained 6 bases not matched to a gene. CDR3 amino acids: CASRDDRGSEKLFF. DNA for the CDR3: TGTGCCAGCAGAGACGACAGGGGGAGTGAAAAACTGTTTTTT.

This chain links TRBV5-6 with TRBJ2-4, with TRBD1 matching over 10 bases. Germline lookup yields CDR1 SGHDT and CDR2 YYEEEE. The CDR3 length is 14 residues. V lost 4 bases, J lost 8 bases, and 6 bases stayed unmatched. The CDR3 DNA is TGTGCCAGCAGCGGCCGGGACAGGGGATACATTCAGTACTTC. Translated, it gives CASSGRDRGYIQYF.

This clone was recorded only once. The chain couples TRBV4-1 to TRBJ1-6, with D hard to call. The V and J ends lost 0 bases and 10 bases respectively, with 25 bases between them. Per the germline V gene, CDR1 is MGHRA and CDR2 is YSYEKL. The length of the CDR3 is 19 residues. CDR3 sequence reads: CASSQDWDNVAPVRSPLHF. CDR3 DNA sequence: TGCGCCAGCAGCCAAGATTGGGATAATGTGGCACCCGTAAGATCACCCCTCCACTTT.

CDR3 in amino acids: CASSPSGHEQFF. The CDR3 DNA follows: TGTGCCAGCAGCCCTAGCGGTCATGAGCAGTTCTTC. The chain links TRBV7-6 to TRBJ2-1; 7 positions match TRBD2. V lost 5 bases and J lost 8; bases outside the gene matches: 3. CDR1 SGHVS and CDR2 FNYEAQ come from the germline V gene. This CDR3 region has 12 residues.